This T cell receptor beta chain was documented in a study of T cells in Graves' hyperthyroidism and ophthalmopathy. Germline loops: CDR1 SGHTA, CDR2 FQGTGA. The V gene end was trimmed by 3 bases and the J gene end by 4 bases; junction bases not matched to a gene: 9. The CDR3 loop spans 17 amino acids. This clonotype was detected ten times or more. The source material, RNA transcripts, was used to amplify TCR beta CDR3 regions. HTBI primers drove first-round RT-PCR of the TCR CDR3. One entry per CDR3 protein results from TCRdb running MiXCR on the multiplex PCR reads. The sample records about 370,000 distinct CDR3 sequences, around 15% being singletons. Thyroid ultrasound and orbital computed tomography, with clinical symptoms and serum thyroxine and TRAb, informed diagnoses.

The receptor comes from a woman aged 60-75 years with Graves' ophthalmopathy. V is TRBV7-3 and J is TRBJ2-1; 10 bases fit TRBD2. Sequencing was performed on blood. The CDR3 sequence is CASSFYPSGSDYNEQFF. CDR3 sequence (DNA): TGTGCCAGCAGCTTTTACCCTAGCGGGAGTGATTACAATGAGCAGTTCTTC.